The T cell receptor (beta chain) under discussion was sequenced for a study of tumor-infiltrating lymphocytes in localized non-small cell lung cancer. Study summary: Some samples were collected after neoadjuvant chemotherapy; smokers, never-smokers and several histologies were included. Resected tumor was paired with non-adjacent uninvolved lung from the same patient. Findings of the study overall: Different pieces of the same tissue went to different assays, confounding technical variation with intratumor heterogeneity. Immunotypes IM1 and IM2 had similar TCR-derived T-cell fractions.

The V and J ends lost 6 bases and 1 base respectively, with 7 bases between them. Per germline, CDR1 LNHDA and CDR2 SQIVND (reference sequence). The CDR3 is made up of 13 amino acids. Produced via immunoSEQ multiplex PCR; TCRdb's table is partial and in-frame only. There are 14,000 to 15,000 clones in the sample; roughly 81% occur only once, and roughly 2.7% lies in the top ten. On this clone itself: Its target is not known.

This sequence joins TRBV19 and TRBJ1-5; D is ambiguous. The sequenced material came from lung tumor tissue. This receptor was identified in a human donor with non-small cell lung cancer. The CDR3 coding sequence is TGTGCCAGTAGAGGAGGGAGCAATCAGCCCCAGCATTTT. Translation: CASRGGSNQPQHF. The variable domain in full, with the rest retrieved from reference TRBV19 and TRBJ1-5, is DGGITQSPKYLFRKEGQNVTLSCEQNLNHDAMYWYRQDPGQGLRLIYYSQIVNDFQKGDIAEGYSVSREKKESFPLTVTSAQKNPTAFYLCASRGGSNQPQHFGDGTRLSIL.